Listed here are 6 T cell receptor beta chains from one sample, sequenced in a study of spatial heterogeneity in lung cancer. Study results and caveats: Counts that tracked tumor mutation counts were those of expanded intratumoral alpha and beta TCRs.

TCRdb reprocessed the 5' RACE reads via MiXCR and lists one record per CDR3 protein. The sample has 100,000 or so distinct CDR3 sequences, roughly 4.5% seen once. No antigen has been assigned to these receptors. As to time point: sample taken at primary tumor resection. The specimen was lung tumor tissue, collected at surgery. The receptor source for this set is a male donor with early-stage non-small cell lung cancer.

This clonotype has only a few counts. The chain employs TRBV20-1 and TRBJ1-6; D unclear. Trimming pared 0 bases from V and 7 bases from J, leaving 13 bases between. This CDR3 comprises 15 residues. Per the germline V gene, CDR1 is DFQATT and CDR2 is SNEGSKA (reference sequence). CDR3 nucleotide sequence: TGCAGTGCTAGAGATCTCCATAAGGGAAATTCACCCCTCCACTTT. Amino acid sequence: CSARDLHKGNSPLHF.

This clonotype was observed a few times. The germline gene is not matched at one end of the junction; a read error may be the cause. V gene TRBV3-1 combines with J gene TRBJ1-4, with D perhaps TRBD1 (6 bases). Germline assignment: CDR1 LGHDT and CDR2 YNNKEL (reference sequence). The CDR3 has 12 amino acids. This CDR3 is CASSPLGAALIF. Here the CDR3 DNA reads TGTGCCAGCAGCCCTTTGGGGGCCGCACTCATCTTT.

This clonotype was recorded at least ten times. The rearrangement links TRBV2 to TRBJ1-4, with 7 bases identical to TRBD1. Germline loops: CDR1 SNHLY, CDR2 FYNNEI. The CDR3 consists of 14 residues. The J segment lost 4 bases and the V segment lost 7 bases, leaving 6 bases of the junction unmatched. The CDR3 reads CASKTRGGNEKLFF. Written as DNA, the CDR3 is TGTGCCAGCAAGACCAGGGGGGGTAATGAAAAACTGTTTTTT.

This clonotype was detected ten times or more. This chain joins TRBV3-1 and TRBJ2-7; no firm D call. CDR1 is LGHDT, CDR2 YNNKEL, per germline (reference sequence). This CDR3 spans 14 amino acids. Trimming removed 3 bases at V and 9 bases at J, with 18 bases between. The CDR3 coding sequence is TGTGCCAGCAGCCAGGAATGGCCTCAGTCTTGGCAGTACTTC. As protein: CASSQEWPQSWQYF.

At least ten counts were recorded for this clonotype. CDR3 loop: CASSLVPQGFLNTEAFF. In DNA, the CDR3 is TGTGCCAGCAGCTTAGTTCCACAGGGGTTCTTGAACACTGAAGCTTTCTTT. This rearrangement joins TRBV7-6 to TRBJ1-1; 7 bases fit TRBD1. The germline V gene encodes CDR1 SGHVS and CDR2 FNYEAQ. This CDR3 region has 17 residues. Trimming took 1 base from V and 0 from J; bases not matched to a gene: 8.

This clonotype was picked up many times. V usage is TRBV5-1 and J usage is TRBJ1-1; 8 nucleotides match TRBD1. Germline V CDR1 and CDR2: SGHRS, YFSETQ. This CDR3 contains 16 residues. V dropped 4 bases and J dropped 4; count of bases not matched to a gene: 12. CDR3 sequence: CASSGWRQGYTTEAFF. The DNA of the CDR3 is TGCGCCAGCAGCGGCTGGCGACAGGGGTATACCACTGAAGCTTTCTTT. Variable domain in full (rest from reference TRBV5-1 and TRBJ1-1): KAGVTQTPRYLIKTRGQQVTLSCSPISGHRSVSWYQQTPGQGLQFLFEYFSETQRNKGNFPGRFSGRQFSNSRSEMNVSTLELGDSALYLCASSGWRQGYTTEAFFGQGTRLTVV.